This T cell receptor beta chain was recovered during a study of T cells in Graves' hyperthyroidism and ophthalmopathy. In the study overall: The blood sample was taken at first diagnosis, before treatment began.

Amplified TCR beta CDR3 regions derived from RNA transcripts. An initial round of RT-PCR targeting the TCR CDR3 relied on the HTBI primer set. TCRdb re-called the multiplex PCR reads with MiXCR, one entry per CDR3 protein. The sample has approximately 590,000 distinct CDR3 sequences; less than 20% are singletons. This clonotype was counted many times. Its antigen is still unknown. Overall study findings and caveats: Blood also contained most expanded thyroid clonotypes above 0.001.

The CDR3 sequence is 15 residues long. V shed 0 bases, J shed 3 bases, and the junction held 5 bases outside the gene matches. Germline V gene sequence: CDR1 MGHRA, CDR2 YSYEKL. The chain has TRBV4-1 and TRBJ2-7; TRBD2 matches at 7 bases. The sequence was collected from a woman aged 25 to 39 with Graves' hyperthyroidism. Material: blood. The CDR3 protein is CASSQDLGDYYEQYF. In DNA, the CDR3 is TGCGCCAGCAGCCAAGATTTAGGGGACTACTACGAGCAGTACTTC.